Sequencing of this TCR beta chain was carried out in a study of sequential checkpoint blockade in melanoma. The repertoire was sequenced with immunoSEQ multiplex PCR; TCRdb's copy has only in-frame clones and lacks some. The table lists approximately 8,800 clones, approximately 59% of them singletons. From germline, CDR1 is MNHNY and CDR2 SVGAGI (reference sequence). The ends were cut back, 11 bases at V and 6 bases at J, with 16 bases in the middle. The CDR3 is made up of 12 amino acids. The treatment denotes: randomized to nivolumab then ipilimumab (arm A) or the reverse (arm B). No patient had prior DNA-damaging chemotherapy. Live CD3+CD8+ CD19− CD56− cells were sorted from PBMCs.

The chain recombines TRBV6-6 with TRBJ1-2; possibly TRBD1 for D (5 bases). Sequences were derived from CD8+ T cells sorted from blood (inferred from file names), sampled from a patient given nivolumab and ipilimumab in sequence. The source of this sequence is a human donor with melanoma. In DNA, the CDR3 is TGTGCCCACTACGGGGGAGGGGATGGCTACACCTTC. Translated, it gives CAHYGGGDGYTF.